Below are 14 T cell receptor beta chains sequenced from a single sample in a study of blood T cell repertoires in COVID-19. Sequencing was performed with immunoSEQ multiplex PCR; in TCRdb, only in-frame clones are kept and a portion is missing. The top ten clones hold more than 1.5% of a sample with around 120,000 clones, more than 70% of them seen once. Material: peripheral blood. These receptors were obtained from a human donor in a cohort sampled during active COVID-19.

The rearrangement links TRBV3-1 (or the pseudogene TRBV3-2) to TRBJ2-2, with a possible D match to TRBD1 (6 bases). The CDR3 is made up of 16 amino acids. The germline gives CDR1 LGHDT, CDR2 YNNKEL (reference sequence). V lost 5 bases, J lost 2 bases, and 15 bases lay in between. The CDR3 DNA follows: TGTGCCAGCAGCGTATTAACAGGGCTAAACACCGGGGAGCTGTTTTTT. Translated, it gives CASSVLTGLNTGELFF.

The chain employs TRBV20-1 and TRBJ2-3; 8 bases map to TRBD2. V was pared by 4 bases and J by 0 bases, with 6 bases of the junction left unmatched. Germline V lookup: CDR1 DFQATT, CDR2 SNEGSKA (reference sequence). The CDR3 length is 15 residues. The CDR3 is CSAIDGGESTDTQYF. CDR3 sequence (DNA): TGCAGTGCTATTGACGGGGGGGAGAGCACAGATACGCAGTATTTT.

V usage is TRBV9 and J usage is TRBJ1-1; D uncertain. Deletions cut 4 bases from V and 3 bases from J, with 10 bases between. From germline, CDR1 is SGDLS and CDR2 YYNGEE. The CDR3 is 13 amino acids. CDR3 sequence reads: CASSPRRDTEAFF. The DNA for the CDR3 is TGTGCCAGCAGCCCTCGGCGGGACACTGAAGCTTTCTTT.

V usage is TRBV7-6 and J usage is TRBJ1-4, with TRBD1 matching over 7 bases. J gave up 14 bases and V 4 bases, and 10 bases lay outside the gene matches. This CDR3 is 13 amino acids long. CDR1 is SGHVS, CDR2 FNYEAQ, per germline. The DNA for the CDR3 is TGTGCCAGCAGCTCTTCAGACAGGGACCCCCTGTTTTTT. Protein: CASSSSDRDPLFF.

The rearrangement uses TRBV7-8 and TRBJ2-7, with TRBD1 matching over 9 bases. With 7 bases clipped from V and 6 bases from J, the junction kept 13 bases outside the gene matches. Germline V gene sequence: CDR1 SGHVS, CDR2 FQNEAQ. This CDR3 is built from 15 residues. The CDR3 coding sequence is TGTGCCAGCACCCTCAAGACAGGGGGTAACGGCGAGCAGTACTTC. Its translation: CASTLKTGGNGEQYF.

V and J are TRBV3-1 (or the pseudogene TRBV3-2) and TRBJ2-1, with D possibly matching TRBD2 (6 bases). V was trimmed by 3 bases and J by 1 base, leaving 25 bases between them. The CDR3 contains 20 residues. Germline V gene sequence: CDR1 LGHDT, CDR2 YNNKEL (reference sequence). The CDR3 DNA reads as TGTGCCAGCAGCCAGGCCGTGGGGGGTTCGGGGGAATTATCCTACAATGAGCAGTTCTTC. Protein sequence: CASSQAVGGSGELSYNEQFF.

The chain is built from TRBV29-1 and TRBJ2-5, with TRBD1 matching 10 bases. The V gene's germline CDR1 is SQVTM and CDR2 ANQGSEA. This CDR3 is 13 amino acids long. Trimming removed 6 bases from V and 6 bases from J; junction bases left unmatched: 7. The DNA for the CDR3 is TGCAGCGTCGGGGACAGGGGCGGGCAGACCCAGTACTTC. Translated: CSVGDRGGQTQYF.

This chain joins TRBV29-1 and TRBJ1-1; TRBD1 matches 7 bases. Germline values: CDR1 SQVTM, CDR2 ANQGSEA. With V trimmed by 3 bases and J by 1 base, 5 bases remained unmatched. The CDR3 extends over 14 amino acids. CDR3 DNA sequence: TGCAGCGTTGAGACAGGGTGGTCGAACACTGAAGCTTTCTTT. This translates into CSVETGWSNTEAFF.

This clone has more than one count but fewer than ten. The chain joins TRBV3-1 (or the pseudogene TRBV3-2) to TRBJ2-5; 7 positions match TRBD1. CDR3 length equals 15 residues. The germline gives CDR1 LGHDT, CDR2 YNNKEL (reference sequence). With 1 base clipped from V and 0 bases from J, the junction kept 2 bases outside the gene matches. CDR3 loop: CASSQGTGDQETQYF. The CDR3 nucleotides are TGTGCCAGCAGCCAAGGTACAGGGGACCAAGAGACCCAGTACTTC.

This sequence joins TRBV11-1 and TRBJ1-2, with TRBD1 as a possible D gene (6 bases). Trimming left V 4 bases short and J 7 bases short, with 16 bases between. Germline values: CDR1 SGHAT, CDR2 FQDESV (reference sequence). The CDR3 covers 14 residues. The CDR3: CASSSVTGNLGYTF. The CDR3, as DNA: TGTGCCAGCAGCTCCGTAACAGGGAATCTTGGCTACACCTTC.

The chain links TRBV18 to TRBJ2-2; TRBD2 agrees at 11 bases. This CDR3 region has 18 residues. Germline V gene lookup returns CDR1 KGHSH and CDR2 LQKENI. V gave up 2 bases and J gave up 0 bases; unmatched junction bases: 5. CDR3 residues: CASSPRSSGGTNTGELFF. In nucleotides, the CDR3 is TGTGCCAGCTCACCAAGGTCTAGCGGGGGGACGAACACCGGGGAGCTGTTTTTT.

The rearrangement joins TRBV7-9 to TRBJ2-7, with 8 bases lining up with TRBD1. J gave up 3 bases and V 10 bases, and 5 bases lay outside the gene matches. The CDR3 consists of 12 residues. Germline-derived CDR1 and CDR2 are SEHNR and FQNEAQ (reference sequence). The CDR3 here is CATSGQVYEQYF. CDR3 DNA sequence: TGTGCCACCTCGGGACAGGTCTACGAGCAGTACTTC.

In this sample, this clone turned up once. The rearrangement uses TRBV5-1 and TRBJ2-2; D is possibly TRBD1 (6 bases). Germline CDR1 is SGHRS and CDR2 is YFSETQ. Trimming cost V 6 bases and J 5 bases, with 20 bases left between them. The CDR3 sequence is 16 residues long. The CDR3 is CASNSAGAGLTGELFF. DNA for the CDR3: TGCGCCAGCAACTCCGCAGGGGCAGGGCTAACCGGGGAGCTGTTTTTT.

J is TRBJ2-1 and V is TRBV27; 12 bases match TRBD2. V lost 5 bases and J lost 4; bases outside the gene matches: 6. CDR1 is MNHEY and CDR2 is SMNVEV in the germline V gene (reference sequence). The CDR3 covers 16 residues. This CDR3 reads CASSPQLAGGYNEQFF. The CDR3 DNA sequence: TGTGCCAGCAGTCCCCAACTAGCGGGGGGATACAATGAGCAGTTCTTC.